The rows below give T cell receptor beta chains drawn from one sample of a study of identical twins. TCRdb independently ran MiXCR on the 5' RACE reads; one entry per CDR3 protein. The sample has some 560,000 distinct CDR3 sequences, 9.6% seen once. The sample was also linked to a second study, of yellow fever vaccine responses in identical twins.

Sequencing was carried out using PBMCs. All receptors derive from a woman under 30 in good health. Both conserved end residues are trimmed from each CDR3. Each record gives: V gene, CDR3 protein.

>TRBV15
ATSRDSSDTQY
>TRBV7-6
ASSLGRREGSANEQF
>TRBV4-2
ASSQDKDISTDTQY
>TRBV4-2
ASSQGDRSNEELF
>TRBV12-3/TRBV12-4
ASSTLYEGQRDNEQF
>TRBV20-1
SARPPLSGVGEQY
>TRBV5-1
ASSSGTGEDTQY
>TRBV25-1
ASRPSGQANTEAF
>TRBV29-1
SVDPGREQY
>TRBV7-8
ASSLAPLREAYNEQF
>TRBV6-1
ASRGDRGTEAF
>TRBV2
ASRDLTGGRYEQF
>TRBV5-6
ASSLIQAPESYGYT
>TRBV20-1
SATKDLLETQY
>TRBV27
ARPDSLYLNTEAF
>TRBV7-2
ASNIDSSTDTQY
>TRBV18
ASSPIADTQY
>TRBV12-3/TRBV12-4
ASSSRATTSGAGDTQY
>TRBV5-6
ASSLAGSDQETQY
>TRBV12-3/TRBV12-4
ASRASGRGGYGYT
>TRBV25-1
ASSNPGQGDTGELF
>TRBV4-1
ASSPAELQPQH
>TRBV4-1
ASSQDLSRRGDEQF
>TRBV29-1
SVDGGHFEAF